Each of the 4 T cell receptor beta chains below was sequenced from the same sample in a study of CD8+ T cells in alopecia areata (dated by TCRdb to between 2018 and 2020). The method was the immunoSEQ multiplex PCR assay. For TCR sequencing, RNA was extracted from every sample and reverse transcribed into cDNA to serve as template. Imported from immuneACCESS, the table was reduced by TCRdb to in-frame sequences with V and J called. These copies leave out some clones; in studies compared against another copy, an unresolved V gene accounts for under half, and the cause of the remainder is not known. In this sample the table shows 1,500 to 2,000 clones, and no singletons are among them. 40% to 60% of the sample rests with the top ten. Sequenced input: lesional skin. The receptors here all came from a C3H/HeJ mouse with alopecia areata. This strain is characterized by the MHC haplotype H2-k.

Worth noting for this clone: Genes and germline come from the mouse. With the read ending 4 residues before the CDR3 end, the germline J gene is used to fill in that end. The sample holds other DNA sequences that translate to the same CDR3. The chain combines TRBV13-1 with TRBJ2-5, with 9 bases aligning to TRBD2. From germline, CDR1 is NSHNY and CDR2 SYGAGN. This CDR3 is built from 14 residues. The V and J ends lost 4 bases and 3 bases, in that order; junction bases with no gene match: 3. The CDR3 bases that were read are TGTGCCAGCAGTCCGACTGGGGGACAAGAC. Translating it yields CASSPTGGQD. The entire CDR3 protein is CASSPTGGQDTQYF.

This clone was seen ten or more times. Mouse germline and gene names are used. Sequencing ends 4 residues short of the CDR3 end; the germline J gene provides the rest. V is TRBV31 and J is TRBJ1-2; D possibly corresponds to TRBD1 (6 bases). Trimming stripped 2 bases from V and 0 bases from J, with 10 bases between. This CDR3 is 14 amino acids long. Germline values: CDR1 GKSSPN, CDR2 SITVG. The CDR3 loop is CAWSSDSANSDYTF. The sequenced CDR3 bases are TGTGCCTGGAGTTCGGACAGCGCAAACTCC.

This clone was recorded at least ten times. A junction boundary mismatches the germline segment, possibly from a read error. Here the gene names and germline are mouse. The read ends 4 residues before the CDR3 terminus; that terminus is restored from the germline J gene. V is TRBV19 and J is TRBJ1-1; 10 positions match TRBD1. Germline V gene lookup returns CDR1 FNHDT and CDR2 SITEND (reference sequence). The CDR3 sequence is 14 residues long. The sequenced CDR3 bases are TGTGCCAGCAGTGCGGACAGGGGGAACGCA. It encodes CASSADRGNA. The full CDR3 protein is CASSADRGNAEVFF.

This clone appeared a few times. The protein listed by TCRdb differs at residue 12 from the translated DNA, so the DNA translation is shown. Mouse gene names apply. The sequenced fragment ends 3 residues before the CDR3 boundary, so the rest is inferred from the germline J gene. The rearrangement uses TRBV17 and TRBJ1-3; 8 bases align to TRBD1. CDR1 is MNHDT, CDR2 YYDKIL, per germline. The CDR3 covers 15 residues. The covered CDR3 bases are TGTGCTACCAGCAACAGGGGGGGTTCTGGAAATCCG. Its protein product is CATSNRGGSGNP. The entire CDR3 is CATSNRGGSGNPLYF.